The T cell receptor (beta chain) described here comes from a study of T cells in Graves' hyperthyroidism and ophthalmopathy. From RNA transcripts, TCR beta CDR3 regions were amplified. With the HTBI primer set, the TCR CDR3 went through a first round of RT-PCR. TCRdb passed the multiplex PCR reads through MiXCR, listing each CDR3 protein once. Among around 700,000 distinct CDR3 sequences, about 35% were seen once, and the ten largest hold around 29%. CDR3 length: 13 residues. Germline loops: CDR1 SGDLS, CDR2 YYNGEE. Trimming took 7 bases from V and 7 from J, leaving 15 bases between them. The TCR comes from a middle-aged woman with Graves' hyperthyroidism. The sample taken for sequencing was blood. The genes are TRBV9 and TRBJ1-5; possible D gene TRBD1, 6 bases. The CDR3, as DNA: TGTGCCAGCGGCGGGAGGGGGGAACAGCCCCAGCATTTT. Protein: CASGGRGEQPQHF. The entire variable domain, with the rest obtained from reference TRBV9 and TRBJ1-5, is as follows: DSGVTQTPKHLITATGQRVTLRCSPRSGDLSVYWYQQSLDQGLQFLIQYYNGEERAKGNILERFSAQQFPDLHSELNLSSLELGDSALYFCASGGRGEQPQHFGDGTRLSIL.